These 6 T cell receptor beta chains share one sample of origin, sequenced in a study of blood T cell repertoires in COVID-19. Sequencing was performed with immunoSEQ multiplex PCR; in TCRdb, only in-frame clones are kept and a portion is missing. The repertoire holds roughly 46,000 clones, about four fifths seen once, with approximately 7.4% in the top ten. Sequencing used peripheral blood. Receptors originate from a man aged 60-69 years with active COVID-19.

This chain uses TRBV12-3 or TRBV12-4 with TRBJ2-7; D might be TRBD2 (5 bases). CDR3 length equals 12 residues. V lost 4 bases and J 2 bases, leaving 6 bases between the germline ends. The CDR3 nucleotides are TGTGCCAGCAGTTCCGGGGCCTACGAGCAGTACTTC. Protein product: CASSSGAYEQYF.

The chain employs TRBV7-2 and TRBJ2-2, with TRBD1 identical over 8 bases. The germline gives CDR1 SGHTA, CDR2 FQGNSA. The CDR3 spans 17 residues. V gave up 3 bases and J gave up 5 bases; unmatched junction bases: 11. Written as DNA, the CDR3 is TGTGCCAGCAGCTTCCATGCCCAGGGGGCGGGGACCGGGGAGCTGTTTTTT. This sequence encodes CASSFHAQGAGTGELFF.

The chain employs TRBV19 and TRBJ2-3; 7 nucleotides line up with TRBD1. Germline CDR1 reads LNHDA; CDR2 reads SQIVND (reference sequence). V dropped 3 bases and J dropped 0; count of bases not matched to a gene: 18. The CDR3 runs to 20 residues. CDR3 residues: CASSIQVGPDREGSTDTQYF. The CDR3 nucleotides are TGTGCCAGTAGTATTCAAGTCGGCCCTGACAGGGAAGGAAGCACAGATACGCAGTATTTT.

With respect to this clone: Other DNA sequences in the same sample also yield this CDR3. The V call is TRBV6-4, the J call TRBJ2-3, with 7 bases matching TRBD2. The V and J ends lost 0 bases and 3 bases, in that order; junction bases with no gene match: 6. Germline loops: CDR1 MRHNA, CDR2 SNTAGT. This CDR3 spans 16 amino acids. This CDR3 reads CASSDSSASGTDTQYF. The DNA of the CDR3 is TGTGCCAGCAGTGACTCCAGTGCTAGCGGAACAGATACGCAGTATTTT.

V is TRBV6-6 and J is TRBJ2-1; 10 bases are a match to TRBD2. The CDR3 extends over 18 amino acids. CDR1 MNHNY and CDR2 SVGAGI come from the germline V gene (reference sequence). V trimming: 5 bases; J trimming: 0 bases; junction bases outside the gene matches: 10. The CDR3 loop reads CASSPRYRTSGSYNEQFF. The CDR3 DNA follows: TGTGCCAGCAGTCCCCGATATAGGACTAGCGGCTCCTACAATGAGCAGTTCTTC.

The chain recombines TRBV2 with TRBJ2-5; 10 bases fit TRBD1. The V gene end was trimmed by 4 bases and the J gene end by 4 bases; junction bases not matched to a gene: 3. Germline-derived CDR1 and CDR2 are SNHLY and FYNNEI. The CDR3 extends over 14 amino acids. The CDR3 is CASSAGQGLETQYF. CDR3 bases: TGTGCCAGCAGTGCGGGACAGGGGCTAGAGACCCAGTACTTC.